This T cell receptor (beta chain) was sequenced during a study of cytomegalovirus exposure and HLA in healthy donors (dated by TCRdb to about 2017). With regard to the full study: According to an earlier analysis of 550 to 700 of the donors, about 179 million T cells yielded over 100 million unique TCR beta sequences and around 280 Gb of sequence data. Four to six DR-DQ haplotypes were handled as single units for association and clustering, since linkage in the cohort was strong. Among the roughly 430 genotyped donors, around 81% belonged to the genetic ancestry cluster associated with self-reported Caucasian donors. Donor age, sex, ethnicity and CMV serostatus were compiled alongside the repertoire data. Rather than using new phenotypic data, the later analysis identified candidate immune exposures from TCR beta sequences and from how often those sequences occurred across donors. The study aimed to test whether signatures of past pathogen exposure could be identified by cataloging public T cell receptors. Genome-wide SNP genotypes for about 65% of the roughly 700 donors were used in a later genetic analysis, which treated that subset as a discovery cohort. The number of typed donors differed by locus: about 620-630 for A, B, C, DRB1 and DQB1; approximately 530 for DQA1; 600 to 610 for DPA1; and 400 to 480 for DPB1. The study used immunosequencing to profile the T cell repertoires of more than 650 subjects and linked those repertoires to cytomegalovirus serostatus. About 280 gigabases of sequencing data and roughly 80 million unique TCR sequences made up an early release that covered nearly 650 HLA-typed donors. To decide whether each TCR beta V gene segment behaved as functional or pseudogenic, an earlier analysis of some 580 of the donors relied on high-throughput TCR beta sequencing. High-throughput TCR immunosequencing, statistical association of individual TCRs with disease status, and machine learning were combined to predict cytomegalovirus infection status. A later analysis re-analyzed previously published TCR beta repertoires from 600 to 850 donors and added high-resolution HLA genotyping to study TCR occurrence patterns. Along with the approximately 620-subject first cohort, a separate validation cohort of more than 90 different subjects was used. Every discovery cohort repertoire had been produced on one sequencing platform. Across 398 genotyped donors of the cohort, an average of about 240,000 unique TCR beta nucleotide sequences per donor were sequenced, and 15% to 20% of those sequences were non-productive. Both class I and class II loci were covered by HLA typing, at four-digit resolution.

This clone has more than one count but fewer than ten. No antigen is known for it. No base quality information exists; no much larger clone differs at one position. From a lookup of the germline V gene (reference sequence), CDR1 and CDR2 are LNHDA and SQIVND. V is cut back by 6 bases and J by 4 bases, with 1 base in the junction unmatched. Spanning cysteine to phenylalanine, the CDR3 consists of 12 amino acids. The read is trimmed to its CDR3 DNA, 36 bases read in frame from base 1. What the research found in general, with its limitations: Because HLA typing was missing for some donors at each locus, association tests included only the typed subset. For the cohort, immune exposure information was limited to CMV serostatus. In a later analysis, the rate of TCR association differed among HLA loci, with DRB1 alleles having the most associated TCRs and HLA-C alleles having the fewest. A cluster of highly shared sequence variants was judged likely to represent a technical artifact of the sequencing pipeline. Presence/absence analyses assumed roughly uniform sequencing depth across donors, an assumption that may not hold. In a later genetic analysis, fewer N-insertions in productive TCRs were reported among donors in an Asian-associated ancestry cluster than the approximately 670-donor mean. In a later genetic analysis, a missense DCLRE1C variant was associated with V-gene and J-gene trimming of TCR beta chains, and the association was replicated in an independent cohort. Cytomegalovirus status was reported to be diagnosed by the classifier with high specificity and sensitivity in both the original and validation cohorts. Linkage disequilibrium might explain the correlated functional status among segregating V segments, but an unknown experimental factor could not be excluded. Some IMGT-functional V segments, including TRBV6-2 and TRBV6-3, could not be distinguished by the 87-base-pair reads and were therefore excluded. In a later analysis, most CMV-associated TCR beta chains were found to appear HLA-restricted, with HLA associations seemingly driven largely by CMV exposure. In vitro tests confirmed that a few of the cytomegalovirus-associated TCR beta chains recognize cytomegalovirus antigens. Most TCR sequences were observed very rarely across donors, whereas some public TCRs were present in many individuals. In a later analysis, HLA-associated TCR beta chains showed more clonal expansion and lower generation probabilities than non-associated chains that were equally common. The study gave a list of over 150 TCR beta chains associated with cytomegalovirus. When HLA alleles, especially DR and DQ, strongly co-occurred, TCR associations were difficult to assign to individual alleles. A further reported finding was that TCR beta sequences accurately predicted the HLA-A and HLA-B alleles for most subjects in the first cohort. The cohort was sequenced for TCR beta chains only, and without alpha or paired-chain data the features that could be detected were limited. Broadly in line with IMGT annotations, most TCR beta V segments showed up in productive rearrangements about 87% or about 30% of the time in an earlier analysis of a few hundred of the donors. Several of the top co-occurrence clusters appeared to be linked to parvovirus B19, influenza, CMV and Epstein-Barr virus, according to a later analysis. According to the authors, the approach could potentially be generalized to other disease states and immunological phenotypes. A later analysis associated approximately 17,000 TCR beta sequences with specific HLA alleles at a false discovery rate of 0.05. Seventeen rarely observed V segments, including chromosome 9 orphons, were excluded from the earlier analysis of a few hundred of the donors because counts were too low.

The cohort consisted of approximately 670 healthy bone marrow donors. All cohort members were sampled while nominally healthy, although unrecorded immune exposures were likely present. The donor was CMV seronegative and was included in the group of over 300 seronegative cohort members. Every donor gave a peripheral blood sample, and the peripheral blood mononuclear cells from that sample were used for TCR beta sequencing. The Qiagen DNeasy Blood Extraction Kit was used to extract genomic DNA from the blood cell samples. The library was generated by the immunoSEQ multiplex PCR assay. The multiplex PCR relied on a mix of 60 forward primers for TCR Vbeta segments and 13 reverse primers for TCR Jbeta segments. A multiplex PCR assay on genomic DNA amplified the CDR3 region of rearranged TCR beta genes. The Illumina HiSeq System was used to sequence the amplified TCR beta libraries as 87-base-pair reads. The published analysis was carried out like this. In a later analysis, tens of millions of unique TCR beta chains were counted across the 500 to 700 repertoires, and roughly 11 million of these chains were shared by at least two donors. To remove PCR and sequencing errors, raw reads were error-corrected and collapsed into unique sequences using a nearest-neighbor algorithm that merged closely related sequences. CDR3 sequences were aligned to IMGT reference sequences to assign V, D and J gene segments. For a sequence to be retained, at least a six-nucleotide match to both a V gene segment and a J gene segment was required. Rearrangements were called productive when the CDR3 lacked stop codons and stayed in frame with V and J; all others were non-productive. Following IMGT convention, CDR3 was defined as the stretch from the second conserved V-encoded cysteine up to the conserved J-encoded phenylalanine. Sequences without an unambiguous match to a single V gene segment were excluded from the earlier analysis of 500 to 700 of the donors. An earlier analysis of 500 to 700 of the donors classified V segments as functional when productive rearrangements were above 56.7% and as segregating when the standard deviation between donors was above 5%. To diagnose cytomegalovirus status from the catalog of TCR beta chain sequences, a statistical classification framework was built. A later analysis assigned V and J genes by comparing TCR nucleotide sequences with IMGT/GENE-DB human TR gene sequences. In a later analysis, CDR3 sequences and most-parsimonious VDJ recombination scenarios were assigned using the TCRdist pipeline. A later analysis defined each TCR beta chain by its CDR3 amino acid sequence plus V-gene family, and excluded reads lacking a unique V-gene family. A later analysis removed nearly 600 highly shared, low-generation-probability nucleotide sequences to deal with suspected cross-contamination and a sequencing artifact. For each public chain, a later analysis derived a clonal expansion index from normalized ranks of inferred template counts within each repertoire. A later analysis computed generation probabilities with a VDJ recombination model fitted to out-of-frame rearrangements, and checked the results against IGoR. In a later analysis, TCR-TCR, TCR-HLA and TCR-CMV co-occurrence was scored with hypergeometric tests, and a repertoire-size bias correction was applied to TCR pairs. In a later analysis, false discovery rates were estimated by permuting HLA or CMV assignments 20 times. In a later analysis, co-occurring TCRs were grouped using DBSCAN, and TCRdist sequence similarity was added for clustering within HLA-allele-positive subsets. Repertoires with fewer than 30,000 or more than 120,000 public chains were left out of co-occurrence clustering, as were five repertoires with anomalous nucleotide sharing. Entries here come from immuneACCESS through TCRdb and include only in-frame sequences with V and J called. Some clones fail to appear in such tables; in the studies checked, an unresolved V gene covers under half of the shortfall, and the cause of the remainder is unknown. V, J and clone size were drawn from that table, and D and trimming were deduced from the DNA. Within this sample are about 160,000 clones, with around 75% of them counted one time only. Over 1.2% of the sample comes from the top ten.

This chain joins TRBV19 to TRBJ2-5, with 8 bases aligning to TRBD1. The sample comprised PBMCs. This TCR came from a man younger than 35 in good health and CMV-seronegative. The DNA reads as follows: TGTGCCAGTAGACAGGGGGGAGAGACCCAGTACTTC. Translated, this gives CASRQGGETQYF. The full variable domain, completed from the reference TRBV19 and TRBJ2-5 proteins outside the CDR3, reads DGGITQSPKYLFRKEGQNVTLSCEQNLNHDAMYWYRQDPGQGLRLIYYSQIVNDFQKGDIAEGYSVSREKKESFPLTVTSAQKNPTAFYLCASRQGGETQYFGPGTRLLVL.